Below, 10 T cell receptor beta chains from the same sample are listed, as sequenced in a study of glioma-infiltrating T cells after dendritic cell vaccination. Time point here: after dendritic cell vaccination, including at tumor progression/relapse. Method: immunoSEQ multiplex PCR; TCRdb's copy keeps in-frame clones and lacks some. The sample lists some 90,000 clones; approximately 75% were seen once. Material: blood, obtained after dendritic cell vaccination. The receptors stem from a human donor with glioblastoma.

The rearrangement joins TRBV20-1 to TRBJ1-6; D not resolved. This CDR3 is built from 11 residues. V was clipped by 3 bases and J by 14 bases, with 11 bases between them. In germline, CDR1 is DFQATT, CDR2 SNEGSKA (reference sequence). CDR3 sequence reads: CSASEGGSLHF. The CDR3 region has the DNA TGCAGTGCTAGTGAGGGAGGTTCCCTCCACTTT.

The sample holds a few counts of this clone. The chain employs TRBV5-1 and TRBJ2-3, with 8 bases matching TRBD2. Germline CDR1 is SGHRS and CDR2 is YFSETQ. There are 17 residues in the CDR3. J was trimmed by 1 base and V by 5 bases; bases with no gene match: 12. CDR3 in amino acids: CASRSERGGFGTDTQYF. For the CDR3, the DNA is TGCGCCAGCAGATCCGAACGCGGGGGGTTCGGCACAGATACGCAGTATTTT.

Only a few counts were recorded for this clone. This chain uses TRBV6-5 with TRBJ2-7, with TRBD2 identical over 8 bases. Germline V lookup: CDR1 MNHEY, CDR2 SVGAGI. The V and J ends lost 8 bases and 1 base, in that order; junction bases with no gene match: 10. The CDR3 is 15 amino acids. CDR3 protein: CASELQAGGSYEQYF. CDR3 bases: TGTGCCAGCGAATTGCAGGCGGGGGGATCCTACGAGCAGTACTTC.

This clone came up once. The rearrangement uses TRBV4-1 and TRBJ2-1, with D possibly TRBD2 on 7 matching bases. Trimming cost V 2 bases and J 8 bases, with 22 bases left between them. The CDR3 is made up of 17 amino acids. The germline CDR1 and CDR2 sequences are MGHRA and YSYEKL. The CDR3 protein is CASSQRGKGGSPDEQFF. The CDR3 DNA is TGCGCCAGCAGCCAAAGGGGGAAGGGCGGGAGTCCCGATGAGCAGTTCTTC.

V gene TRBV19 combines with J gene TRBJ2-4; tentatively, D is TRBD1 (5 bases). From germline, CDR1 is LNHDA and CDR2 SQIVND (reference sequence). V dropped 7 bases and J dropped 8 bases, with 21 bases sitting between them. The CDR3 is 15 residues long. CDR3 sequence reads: CASTPGVGVSDIQYF. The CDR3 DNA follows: TGTGCCAGTACCCCTGGGGTAGGGGTCTCCGACATTCAGTACTTC.

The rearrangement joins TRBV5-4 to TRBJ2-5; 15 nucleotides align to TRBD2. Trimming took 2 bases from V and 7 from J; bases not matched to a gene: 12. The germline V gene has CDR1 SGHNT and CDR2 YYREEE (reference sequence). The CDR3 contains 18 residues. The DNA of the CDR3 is TGTGCCAGCAGCTTCGAGGGGGGACTAGCGGGGGGCAGGGGGACCCAGTACTTC. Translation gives CASSFEGGLAGGRGTQYF.

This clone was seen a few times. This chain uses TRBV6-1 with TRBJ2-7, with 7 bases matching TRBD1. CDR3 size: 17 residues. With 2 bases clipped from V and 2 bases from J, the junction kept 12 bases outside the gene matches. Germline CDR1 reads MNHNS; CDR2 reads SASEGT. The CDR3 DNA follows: TGTGCCAGCAGTGAAATGGTGACAGGGAGTTTCCCCTACGAGCAGTACGTC. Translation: CASSEMVTGSFPYEQYV.

CDR3 loop: CASSLTGPTSNQPQHF. The CDR3 DNA reads TGTGCCAGCAGCCTGACAGGGCCGACTAGCAATCAGCCCCAGCATTTT. The chain recombines TRBV7-2 with TRBJ1-5, with 7 bases identical to TRBD1. The ends lost 5 bases at V and 0 bases at J; junction bases unmatched: 7. The germline V gene has CDR1 SGHTA and CDR2 FQGNSA. CDR3 size: 16 residues.

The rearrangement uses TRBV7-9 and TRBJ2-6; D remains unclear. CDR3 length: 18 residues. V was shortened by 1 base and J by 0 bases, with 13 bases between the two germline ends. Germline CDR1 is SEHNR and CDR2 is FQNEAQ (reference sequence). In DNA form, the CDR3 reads TGTGCCAGCAGCTTAGTGGCAGGCTACTTCTCTGGGGCCAACGTCCTGACTTTC. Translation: CASSLVAGYFSGANVLTF.

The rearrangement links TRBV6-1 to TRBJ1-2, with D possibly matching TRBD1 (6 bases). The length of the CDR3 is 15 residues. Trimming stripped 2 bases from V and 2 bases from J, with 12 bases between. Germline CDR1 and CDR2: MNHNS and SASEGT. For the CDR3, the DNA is TGTGCCAGCAGTGAAATCGGTACAGGGAACTATGGCTACACCTTC. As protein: CASSEIGTGNYGYTF.